The 8 T cell receptor beta chains presented below share a single source sample, sequenced in a study of regulatory T cells in long-lasting Graves disease. Time point of the sample: persistent/refractory GD, antithyroid drugs over 5 years with positive TRAb. Scientists built the TCR library using RNA that was extracted from PBMCs. Libraries of TCR beta came from iRepertoire HTBI primers plus Arm-PCR of CDR3 regions. TCRdb passed the multiplex PCR reads through MiXCR, listing each CDR3 protein once. The sample contains some 420,000 distinct CDR3 sequences, about 22% of which appear only once. The sequenced sample was peripheral blood mononuclear cells (PBMCs), obtained when the disease was refractory, from a patient treated with antithyroid drugs. The receptor set was obtained from a female donor with Graves disease.

The chain combines TRBV5-1 with TRBJ2-5; no reliable D call. The CDR3 extends over 14 amino acids. The ends were cut back, 0 bases at V and 0 bases at J, with 6 bases in the middle. Germline V lookup: CDR1 SGHRS, CDR2 YFSETQ. The CDR3, as DNA: TGCGCCAGCAGCTTGGGTCAGTACCAAGAGACCCAGTACTTC. As protein: CASSLGQYQETQYF.

This clonotype was counted a few times. The chain is built from TRBV24-1 and TRBJ2-3, with D tentatively TRBD2 (5 bases). V was cut by 1 base and J by 0 bases, with 10 bases left in between. The CDR3 covers 16 residues. Germline CDR1 reads KGHDR; CDR2 reads SFDVKD. CDR3 in DNA: TGTGCCACCAGTGATTTAGGAGGCGGGAGCACAGATACGCAGTATTTT. Translation gives CATSDLGGGSTDTQYF.

The genes are TRBV7-2 and TRBJ1-1; D remains ambiguous. This CDR3 has 14 residues. Per germline, CDR1 SGHTA and CDR2 FQGNSA. V lost 0 bases to trimming and J lost 4 bases, with 9 bases between them. CDR3 protein: CASSLAGLSTEAFF. CDR3 coding DNA: TGTGCCAGCAGCTTAGCAGGGCTGAGCACTGAAGCTTTCTTT. Combining the CDR3 with reference TRBV7-2 and TRBJ1-1 gives the whole variable domain GAGVSQSPSNKVTEKGKDVELRCDPISGHTALYWYRQSLGQGLEFLIYFQGNSAPDKSGLPSDRFSAERTGGSVSTLTIQRTQQEDSAVYLCASSLAGLSTEAFFGQGTRLTVV.

The chain couples TRBV28 to TRBJ2-1, with 7 positions matching TRBD2. The length of the CDR3 is 18 residues. The germline V gene has CDR1 MDHEN and CDR2 SYDVKM. The V segment lost 3 bases and the J segment 7 bases; nucleotides outside the gene matches: 18. The CDR3 DNA reads as TGTGCCAGCAGTTTCCCCCCCCTCGCGGCGGGAGTTAGAAATGAGCAGTTCTTC. This sequence encodes CASSFPPLAAGVRNEQFF.

This clonotype has only a few counts. The chain is built from TRBV19 and TRBJ1-1, with D uncertain. This CDR3 is 14 amino acids long. Per germline, CDR1 LNHDA and CDR2 SQIVND (reference sequence). With 3 bases removed from V and 0 bases from J, the gap between germline ends came to 8 bases. This CDR3 is CASSMETMNTEAFF. The CDR3 DNA follows: TGTGCCAGTAGTATGGAAACGATGAACACTGAAGCTTTCTTT.

The V and J genes are TRBV30 and TRBJ2-6; D is perhaps TRBD1 (6 bases). The CDR3 extends over 15 amino acids. CDR1 is GTSNPN, CDR2 SVGIG, per germline (reference sequence). The germline V and J ends were trimmed by 1 base and 3 bases, with 10 bases remaining between them. The CDR3: CAWSDRVVGANVLTF. The CDR3 nucleotides read TGTGCCTGGAGTGACAGGGTGGTTGGGGCCAACGTCCTGACTTTC.

The gene calls are TRBV19 and TRBJ1-2; D not resolved. The CDR3 runs 11 residues. V dropped 3 bases and J dropped 6 bases, with 5 bases sitting between them. Germline V lookup: CDR1 LNHDA, CDR2 SQIVND (reference sequence). As DNA, the CDR3 is TGTGCCAGTAGTATCCCCCATGGCTACACCTTC. It yields the protein CASSIPHGYTF.

This clonotype was seen repeatedly, ten times or more. The V call is TRBV7-8, the J call TRBJ2-2, with 11 bases identical to TRBD2. CDR1 is SGHVS, CDR2 FQNEAQ, per germline. The length of the CDR3 is 17 residues. Unmatched junction bases numbered 4, after V lost 3 bases and J lost 1 base. The DNA for the CDR3 is TGTGCCAGCAGCTTTCGACTAGCGGGGCAGAACACCGGGGAGCTGTTTTTT. Protein sequence: CASSFRLAGQNTGELFF.